Given below is one T cell receptor beta chain in context. Its recognized antigen is unknown. Base qualities are not at hand, and no much larger clone is one base apart. CDR3 length: 15 amino acids, cysteine to phenylalanine. Here the CDR3 DNA is all that survives: 45 bases in frame from base 1. CDR1 and CDR2, looked up from the germline V gene, are SGHRS and YFSETQ. V has 4 bases trimmed and J has 0 bases trimmed; junction bases matching no gene number 3. The data were obtained in a study of cytomegalovirus exposure and HLA in healthy donors (dated by TCRdb to about 2017). In terms of the full investigation: An earlier analysis of some 620 of the donors reported 250 to 300 Gb of sequence data and 117 million unique TCR beta sequences obtained from around 190 million T cells. Because of strong linkage in the cohort, roughly five DR-DQ haplotypes were treated as single units for association and clustering. Rather than using new phenotypic data, the later analysis identified candidate immune exposures from TCR beta sequences and from how often those sequences occurred across donors. To predict cytomegalovirus infection status, the study combined high-throughput TCR immunosequencing, statistical association of individual TCRs with disease status, and machine learning. Class I and class II HLA loci were covered by the typing at four-digit resolution. An earlier analysis of roughly 580 of the donors used high-throughput TCR beta sequencing to judge whether each TCR beta V gene segment behaved as functional or pseudogenic. All discovery cohort repertoires had been generated using a single sequencing platform. In a later genetic analysis, genome-wide SNP genotypes for about 55% of the 666 donors were used, and that subset was treated as a discovery cohort. The study profiled the T cell repertoires of under 850 subjects by immunosequencing and related them to cytomegalovirus serostatus. An early release covering roughly 600 HLA-typed donors comprised about 290 gigabases of sequencing data and roughly 85 million unique TCR sequences. The study aimed to test whether signatures of past pathogen exposure could be identified by cataloging public T cell receptors. Typing coverage varied by locus: about 629-640 donors for A, B, C, DRB1 and DQB1; roughly 500 for DQA1; more than 600 for DPA1; 450 to 480 for DPB1. In a later analysis, previously published TCR beta repertoires from fewer than 750 donors were re-analyzed and high-resolution HLA genotyping was added so that TCR occurrence patterns could be studied. Among the roughly 390 genotyped donors, approximately 76% belonged to the genetic ancestry cluster associated with self-reported Caucasian donors. Donor age, sex, ethnicity and CMV serostatus were collected together with the repertoire data. A separate validation cohort of roughly 120 different subjects was used in addition to the roughly 640-subject first cohort. Across 300 to 500 genotyped donors of the cohort, an average of about 220,000 unique TCR beta nucleotide sequences per donor were sequenced, and 15% to 20% of those sequences were non-productive.

Libraries were made using the immunoSEQ multiplex PCR assay. A mixture of 60 forward primers for TCR Vbeta segments and 13 reverse primers for TCR Jbeta segments was used in the multiplex PCR. The CDR3 region of rearranged TCR beta genes was amplified from genomic DNA by a multiplex PCR assay. On the Illumina HiSeq System, the amplified TCR beta libraries were sequenced as 87-base-pair reads. Turning to the authors' computational methods: Across the 500 to 700 repertoires, a later analysis counted roughly 77 million unique TCR beta chains, some 11 million of which were shared by at least two donors. Raw reads were error-corrected and collapsed into unique sequences by a nearest-neighbor algorithm in which closely related sequences were merged to remove PCR and sequencing errors. V, D and J gene segments were assigned by aligning CDR3 sequences to IMGT reference sequences. Each retained sequence needed at least a six-nucleotide match to both a V gene segment and a J gene segment. A rearrangement counted as productive if the CDR3 had no stop codons and remained in frame with V and J, and every other rearrangement counted as non-productive. CDR3 was defined according to IMGT convention as the region running from the second conserved V-encoded cysteine to the conserved J-encoded phenylalanine. Sequences without an unambiguous match to a single V gene segment were excluded from the earlier analysis of approximately 560 of the donors. In an earlier analysis of about 590 of the donors, a V segment was called functional when productive rearrangements were above 56.7%, and segregating when the standard deviation between donors exceeded 5%. To diagnose cytomegalovirus status from the catalog of TCR beta chain sequences, a statistical classification framework was built. In a later analysis, V and J genes were assigned by comparing TCR nucleotide sequences against IMGT/GENE-DB human TR gene sequences. The TCRdist pipeline was used in a later analysis to assign CDR3 sequences and most-parsimonious VDJ recombination scenarios. In a later analysis, every TCR beta chain was defined by the combination of its CDR3 amino acid sequence and its V-gene family, and reads without a unique V-gene family were dropped. A later analysis removed 500 to 600 highly shared, low-generation-probability nucleotide sequences to deal with suspected cross-contamination and a sequencing artifact. In a later analysis, a clonal expansion index was calculated for each public chain from normalized within-repertoire ranks of inferred template counts. In a later analysis, generation probabilities were computed with a VDJ recombination model fitted to out-of-frame rearrangements, and the resulting probabilities were checked against IGoR. Hypergeometric tests were used in a later analysis to score TCR-TCR, TCR-HLA and TCR-CMV co-occurrence, with a repertoire-size bias correction applied to the TCR pairs. In a later analysis, false discovery rates were estimated by permuting HLA or CMV assignments 20 times. In a later analysis, co-occurring TCRs were grouped using DBSCAN, with TCRdist sequence similarity added in when clustering inside HLA-allele-positive subsets. Co-occurrence clustering excluded repertoires with fewer than 30,000 or more than 120,000 public chains, plus five with anomalous nucleotide sharing. Not all clones reach the TCRdb copy of this immuneACCESS table, which keeps in-frame sequences only. Checked studies attribute under half of the gap to unresolved V genes and leave the rest unexplained. Clone size and the V and J calls come from that table; the DNA yielded D and trimming. The sample table holds 100,000 to 150,000 clones, of which over 60% were seen once. The top ten clonotypes cover 4% to 5% of the sample.

The cohort comprised 550 to 700 healthy bone marrow donors. At the time of sampling, all cohort members were nominally healthy, though unrecorded immune exposures were likely present. The donor was CMV seropositive and belonged to the group of 250 to 300 seropositive cohort members. A peripheral blood sample was collected from each donor, and TCR beta sequencing was performed on peripheral blood mononuclear cells. The Qiagen DNeasy Blood Extraction Kit was used to extract genomic DNA from the blood cell samples. The paper as a whole reports these results and caveats: Because HLA typing was unavailable for some donors at each locus, only the typed subset was used in association tests. Because counts were too low, 15 to 20 rarely observed V segments, including chromosome 9 orphons, were excluded from the earlier analysis of some 540 of the donors. Across donors, most TCR sequences were observed very rarely, whereas some public TCRs were present in many individuals. A cluster of highly shared sequence variants was judged likely to represent a technical artifact of the sequencing pipeline. In a later genetic analysis, a missense DCLRE1C variant was associated with V-gene and J-gene trimming of TCR beta chains, and the association was replicated in an independent cohort. Because the 87-base-pair reads could not distinguish some IMGT-functional V segments, including TRBV6-2 and TRBV6-3, those segments were excluded. Correlated functional status among segregating V segments might be attributable to linkage disequilibrium, but an unknown experimental factor could not be ruled out. In a later analysis, HLA-associated TCR beta chains were found to be more clonally expanded and to have lower generation probabilities than equally common non-associated chains. Most CMV-associated TCR beta chains appeared to be HLA-restricted in a later analysis, and the HLA associations seemed to be driven largely by CMV exposure. At a false discovery rate of 0.05, a later analysis linked under 20,000 TCR beta sequences to specific HLA alleles. Compared with the 666-donor mean, donors in an Asian-associated ancestry cluster had fewer N-insertions in productive TCRs, according to a later genetic analysis. In a later analysis, TCR association rates were found to vary across HLA loci, with the most associated TCRs seen for DRB1 alleles and the fewest for HLA-C alleles. A few of the identified cytomegalovirus-associated TCR beta chains were confirmed in vitro to be specific for cytomegalovirus antigens. A further reported finding was that TCR beta sequences accurately predicted the HLA-A and HLA-B alleles for most subjects in the first cohort. The classifier was reported to diagnose cytomegalovirus status with high specificity and sensitivity in both the original and validation cohorts. Immune exposure information for the cohort was limited to CMV serostatus. According to the authors, the approach could potentially be generalized to other disease states and immunological phenotypes. Strong co-occurrence of HLA alleles, especially DR and DQ, made assigning TCR associations to individual alleles difficult. An earlier analysis of 587 of the donors showed that most TCR beta V segments appeared in productive rearrangements either about 90% or about 30% of the time, which broadly matched IMGT annotations. The study gave a list of about 170 TCR beta chains associated with cytomegalovirus. Only TCR beta chains were sequenced in this cohort, and the absence of alpha or paired-chain data limited detectable features. Several of the top co-occurrence clusters appeared to be linked to parvovirus B19, influenza, CMV and Epstein-Barr virus, according to a later analysis. Sequencing depth was assumed to be roughly uniform across donors in the presence/absence analyses, though that assumption may not hold.

The chain joins TRBV5-1 to TRBJ2-5; TRBD2 fits 10 bases in the junction. This clonotype was obtained from a male donor in good health and CMV-seropositive. Input material: PBMCs. The DNA sequence is given as TGCGCCAGCAGCAATCTAGCGGGAGACCAAGAGACCCAGTACTTC. Its translation is CASSNLAGDQETQYF.